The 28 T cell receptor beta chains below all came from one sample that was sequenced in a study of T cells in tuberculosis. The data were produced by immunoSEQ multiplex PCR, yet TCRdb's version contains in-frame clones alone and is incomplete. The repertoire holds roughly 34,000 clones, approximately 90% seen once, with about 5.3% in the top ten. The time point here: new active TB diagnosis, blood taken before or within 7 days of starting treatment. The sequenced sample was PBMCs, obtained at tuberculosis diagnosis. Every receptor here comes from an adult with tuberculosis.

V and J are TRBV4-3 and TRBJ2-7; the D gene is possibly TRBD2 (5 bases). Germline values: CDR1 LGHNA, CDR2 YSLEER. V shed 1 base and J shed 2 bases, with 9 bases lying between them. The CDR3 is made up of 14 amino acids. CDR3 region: CASSQAQTTYEQYF. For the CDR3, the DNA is TGCGCCAGCAGCCAAGCACAGACTACCTACGAGCAGTACTTC.

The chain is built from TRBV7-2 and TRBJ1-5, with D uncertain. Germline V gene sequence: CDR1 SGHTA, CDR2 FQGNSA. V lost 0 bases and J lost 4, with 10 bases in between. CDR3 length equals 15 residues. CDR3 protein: CASSLAPGQNQPQHF. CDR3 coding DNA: TGTGCCAGCAGCTTAGCGCCGGGTCAGAATCAGCCCCAGCATTTT.

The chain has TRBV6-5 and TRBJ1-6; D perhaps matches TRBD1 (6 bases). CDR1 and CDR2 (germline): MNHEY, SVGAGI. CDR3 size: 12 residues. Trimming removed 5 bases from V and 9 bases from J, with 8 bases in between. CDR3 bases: TGTGCCAGCAGTAACAGGGTTTCACCCCTCCACTTT. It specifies CASSNRVSPLHF.

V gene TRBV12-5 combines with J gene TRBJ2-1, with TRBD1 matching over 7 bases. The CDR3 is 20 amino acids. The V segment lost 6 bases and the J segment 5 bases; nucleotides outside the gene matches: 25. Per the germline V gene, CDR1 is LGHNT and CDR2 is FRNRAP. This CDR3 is CASGGVPRRPDRAKDNEQFF. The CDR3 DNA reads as TGTGCTAGTGGCGGAGTCCCGCGCCGCCCCGACAGGGCAAAGGACAATGAGCAGTTCTTC.

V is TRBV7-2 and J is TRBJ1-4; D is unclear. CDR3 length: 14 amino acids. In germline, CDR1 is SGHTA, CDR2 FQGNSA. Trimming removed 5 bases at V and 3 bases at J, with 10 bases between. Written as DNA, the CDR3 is TGTGCCAGCAGCCTCGGTCGGGCTAATGAAAAACTGTTTTTT. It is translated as CASSLGRANEKLFF. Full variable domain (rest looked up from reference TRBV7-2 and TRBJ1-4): GAGVSQSPSNKVTEKGKDVELRCDPISGHTALYWYRQSLGQGLEFLIYFQGNSAPDKSGLPSDRFSAERTGGSVSTLTIQRTQQEDSAVYLCASSLGRANEKLFFGSGTQLSVL.

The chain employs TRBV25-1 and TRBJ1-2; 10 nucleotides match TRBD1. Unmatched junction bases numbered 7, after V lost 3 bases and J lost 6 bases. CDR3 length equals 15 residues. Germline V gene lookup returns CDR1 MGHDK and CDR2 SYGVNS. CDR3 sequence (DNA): TGTGCCAGCAGTGATACGGGACAGGGGCTAGATGGCTACACCTTC. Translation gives CASSDTGQGLDGYTF.

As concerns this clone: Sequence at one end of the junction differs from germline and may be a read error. In DNA form, the CDR3 reads TGTGCCTGGAGTGTAACCCTGGGACTGAGAATCTTT. It codes for CAWSVTLGLRIF. The chain joins TRBV30 to TRBJ1-6, with D possibly being TRBD1 (5 bases). The CDR3 has 12 residues. The germline V gene has CDR1 GTSNPN and CDR2 SVGIG (reference sequence).

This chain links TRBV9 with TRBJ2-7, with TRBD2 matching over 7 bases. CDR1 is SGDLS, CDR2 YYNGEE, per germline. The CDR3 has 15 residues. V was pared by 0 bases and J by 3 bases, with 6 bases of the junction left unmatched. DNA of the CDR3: TGTGCCAGCAGCGTAGAGGCTAGCGGTGGCTACGAGCAGTACTTC. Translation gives CASSVEASGGYEQYF.

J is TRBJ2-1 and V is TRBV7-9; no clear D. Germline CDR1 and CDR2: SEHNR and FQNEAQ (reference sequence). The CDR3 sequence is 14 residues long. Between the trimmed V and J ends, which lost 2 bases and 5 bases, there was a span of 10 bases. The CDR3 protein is CASSLPRSHNEQFF. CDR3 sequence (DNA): TGTGCCAGCAGCTTACCCAGATCCCACAATGAGCAGTTCTTC.

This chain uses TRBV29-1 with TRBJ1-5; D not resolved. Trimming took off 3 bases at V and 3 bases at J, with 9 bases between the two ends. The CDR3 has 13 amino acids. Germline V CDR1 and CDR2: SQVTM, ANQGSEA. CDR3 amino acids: CSVDEGFNQPQHF. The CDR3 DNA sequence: TGCAGCGTTGACGAGGGATTCAATCAGCCCCAGCATTTT. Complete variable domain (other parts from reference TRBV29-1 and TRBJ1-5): SAVISQKPSRDICQRGTSLTIQCQVDSQVTMMFWYRQQPGQSLTLIATANQGSEATYESGFVIDKFPISRPNLTFSTLTVSNMSPEDSSIYLCSVDEGFNQPQHFGDGTRLSIL.

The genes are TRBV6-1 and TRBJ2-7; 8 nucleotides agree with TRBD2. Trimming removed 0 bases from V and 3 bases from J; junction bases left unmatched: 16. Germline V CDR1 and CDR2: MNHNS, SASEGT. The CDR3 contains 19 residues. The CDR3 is CASSEARGGARSLLYEQYF. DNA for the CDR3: TGTGCCAGCAGTGAAGCTCGGGGGGGGGCACGCTCACTTCTCTACGAGCAGTACTTC.

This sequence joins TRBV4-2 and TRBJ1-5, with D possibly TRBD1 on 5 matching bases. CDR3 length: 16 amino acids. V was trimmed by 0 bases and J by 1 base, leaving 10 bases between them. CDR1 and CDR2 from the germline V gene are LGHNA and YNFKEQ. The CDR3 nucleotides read TGTGCCAGCAGCCAAGATGCCCGGACAAGCAATCAGCCCCAGCATTTT. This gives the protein CASSQDARTSNQPQHF.

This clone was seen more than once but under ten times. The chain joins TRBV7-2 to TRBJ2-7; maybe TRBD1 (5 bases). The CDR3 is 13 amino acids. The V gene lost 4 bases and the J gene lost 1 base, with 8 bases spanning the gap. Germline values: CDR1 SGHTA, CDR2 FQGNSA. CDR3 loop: CASSSYRSYEQYF. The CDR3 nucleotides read TGTGCCAGCAGCTCGTACAGGTCCTACGAGCAGTACTTC.

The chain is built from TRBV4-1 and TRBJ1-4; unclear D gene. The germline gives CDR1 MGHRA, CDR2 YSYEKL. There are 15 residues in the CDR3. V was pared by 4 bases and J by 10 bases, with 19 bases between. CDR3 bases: TGCGCCAGCAGCCTAACCTGGGCCGCGCCAGGAAAACTGTTTTTT. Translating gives CASSLTWAAPGKLFF.

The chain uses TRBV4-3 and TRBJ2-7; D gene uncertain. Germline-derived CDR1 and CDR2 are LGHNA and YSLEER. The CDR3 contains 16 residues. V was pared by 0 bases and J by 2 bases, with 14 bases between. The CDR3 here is CASSQDLGSTTYEQYF. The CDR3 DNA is TGCGCCAGCAGCCAAGATCTAGGCAGTACCACCTACGAGCAGTACTTC.

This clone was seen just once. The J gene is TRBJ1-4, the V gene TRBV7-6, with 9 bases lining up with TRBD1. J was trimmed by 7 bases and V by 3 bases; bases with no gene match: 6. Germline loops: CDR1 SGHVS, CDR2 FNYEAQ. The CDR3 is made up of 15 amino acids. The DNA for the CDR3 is TGTGCCAGCAGCTTGACAGGGGGTATAGTTGAAAAACTGTTTTTT. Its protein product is CASSLTGGIVEKLFF.

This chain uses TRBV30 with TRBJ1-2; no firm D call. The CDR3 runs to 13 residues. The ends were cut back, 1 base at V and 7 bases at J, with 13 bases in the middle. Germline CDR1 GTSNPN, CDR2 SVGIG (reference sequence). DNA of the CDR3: TGTGCCTGGAGTGCGGGAATAGCGAGTGGCTACACCTTC. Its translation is CAWSAGIASGYTF. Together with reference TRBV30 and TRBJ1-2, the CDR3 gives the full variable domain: SQTIHQWPATLVQPVGSPLSLECTVEGTSNPNLYWYRQAAGRGLQLLFYSVGIGQISSEVPQNLSASRPQDRQFILSSKKLLLSDSGFYLCAWSAGIASGYTFGSGTRLTVV.

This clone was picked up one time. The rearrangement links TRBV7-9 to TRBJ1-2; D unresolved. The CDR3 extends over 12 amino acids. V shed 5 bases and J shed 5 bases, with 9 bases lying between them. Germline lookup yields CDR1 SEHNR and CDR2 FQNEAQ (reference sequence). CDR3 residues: CASSPSGYGYTF. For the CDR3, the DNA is TGTGCCAGCAGCCCGTCAGGTTATGGCTACACCTTC.

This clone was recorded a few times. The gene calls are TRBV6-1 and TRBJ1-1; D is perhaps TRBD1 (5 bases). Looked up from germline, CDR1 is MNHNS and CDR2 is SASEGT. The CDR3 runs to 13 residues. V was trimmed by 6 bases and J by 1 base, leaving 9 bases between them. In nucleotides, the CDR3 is TGTGCCAGCAGGTTCGGACAGAACACTGAAGCTTTCTTT. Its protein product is CASRFGQNTEAFF.

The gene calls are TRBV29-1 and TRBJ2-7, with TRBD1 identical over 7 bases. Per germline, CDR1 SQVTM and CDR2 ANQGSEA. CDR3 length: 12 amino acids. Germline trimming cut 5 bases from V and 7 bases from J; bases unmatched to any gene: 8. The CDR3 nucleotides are TGCAGCGTTCAGACAGGGTCGAGGGAGCAGTACTTC. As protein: CSVQTGSREQYF.

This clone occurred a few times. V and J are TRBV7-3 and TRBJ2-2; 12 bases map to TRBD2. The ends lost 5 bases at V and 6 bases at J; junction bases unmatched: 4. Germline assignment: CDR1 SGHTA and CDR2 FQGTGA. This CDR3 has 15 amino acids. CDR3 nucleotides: TGTGCCAGCAGCCCGACTAGCGGGAGTTCCGGGGAGCTGTTTTTT. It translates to CASSPTSGSSGELFF.

The DNA of the CDR3 is TGTGCTAGTGGTCCAACCCCTGGGGACAGGGTGAACACTGAAGCTTTCTTT. Its translation is CASGPTPGDRVNTEAFF. This chain links TRBV12-5 with TRBJ1-1; 9 nucleotides match TRBD1. The CDR3 spans 17 residues. Germline-derived CDR1 and CDR2 are LGHNT and FRNRAP. Losses at the gene ends were 5 bases for V and 0 bases for J; bases not matched to a gene: 10.

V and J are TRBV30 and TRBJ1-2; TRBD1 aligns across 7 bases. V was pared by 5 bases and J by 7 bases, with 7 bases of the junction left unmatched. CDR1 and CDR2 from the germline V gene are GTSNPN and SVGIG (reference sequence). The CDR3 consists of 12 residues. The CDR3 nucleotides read TGTGCCTGGGAGCAGGGGGGTGGTGGCTACACCTTC. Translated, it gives CAWEQGGGGYTF. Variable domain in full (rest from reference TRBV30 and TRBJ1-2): SQTIHQWPATLVQPVGSPLSLECTVEGTSNPNLYWYRQAAGRGLQLLFYSVGIGQISSEVPQNLSASRPQDRQFILSSKKLLLSDSGFYLCAWEQGGGGYTFGSGTRLTVV.

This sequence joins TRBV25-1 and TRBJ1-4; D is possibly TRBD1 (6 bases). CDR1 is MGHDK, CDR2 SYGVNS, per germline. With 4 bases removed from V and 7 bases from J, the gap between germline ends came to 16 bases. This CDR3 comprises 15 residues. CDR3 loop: CASSVTAGAFEKLFF. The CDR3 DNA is TGTGCCAGCAGTGTAACGGCAGGGGCCTTTGAAAAACTGTTTTTT.

Written as DNA, the CDR3 is TGTGCCAGCAGCCAAGATGATGTCCGGGGCTACACCTTC. Amino acids: CASSQDDVRGYTF. The chain is built from TRBV14 and TRBJ1-2, with D uncertain. V dropped 0 bases and J dropped 8 bases, with 10 bases sitting between them. The CDR3 sequence is 13 residues long. From germline, CDR1 is SGHDN and CDR2 FVKESK.

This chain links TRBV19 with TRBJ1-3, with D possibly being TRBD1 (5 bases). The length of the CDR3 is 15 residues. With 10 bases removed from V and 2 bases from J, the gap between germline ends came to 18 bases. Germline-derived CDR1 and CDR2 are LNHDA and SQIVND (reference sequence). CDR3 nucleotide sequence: TGTGCCACCTTCACCCAAGGGGCTGCTGGAAACACCATATATTTT. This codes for CATFTQGAAGNTIYF.

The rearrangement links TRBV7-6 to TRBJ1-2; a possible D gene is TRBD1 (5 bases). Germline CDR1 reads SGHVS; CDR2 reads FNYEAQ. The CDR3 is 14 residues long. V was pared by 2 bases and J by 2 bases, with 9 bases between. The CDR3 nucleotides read TGTGCCAGCAGCTTACGACCAGGGAACTATGGCTACACCTTC. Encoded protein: CASSLRPGNYGYTF.

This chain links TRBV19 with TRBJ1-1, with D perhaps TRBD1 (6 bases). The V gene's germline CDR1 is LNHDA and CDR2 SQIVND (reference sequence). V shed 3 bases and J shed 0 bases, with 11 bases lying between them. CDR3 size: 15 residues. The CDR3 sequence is CASSIRGQLNTEAFF. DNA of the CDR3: TGTGCCAGTAGTATTAGGGGACAACTGAACACTGAAGCTTTCTTT.